A single sample gave rise to the 25 T cell receptor beta chains below, sequenced in a study of OX40 agonist ivuxolimab in advanced cancers. Here immunoSEQ multiplex PCR was the method, and the copy in TCRdb shows in-frame clones only, minus some. The sample lists about 70,000 clones, roughly 91% seen once, with under 15% in the top ten. Sequenced material: CD4+ or CD8+ T cells sorted from blood, taken in a trial of the OX40 agonist ivuxolimab. Every receptor here comes from an adult with an advanced solid tumor such as melanoma, head and neck, liver or kidney cancer.

The chain has TRBV7-3 and TRBJ2-5; TRBD2 matches at 8 bases. Germline assignment: CDR1 SGHTA and CDR2 FQGTGA. CDR3 length equals 16 residues. The ends lost 5 bases at V and 6 bases at J; junction bases unmatched: 14. The CDR3 region has the DNA TGTGCCAGCAGCCTCCGAGGGCGGGAGGCCCGGAAGACCCAGTACTTC. This gives the protein CASSLRGREARKTQYF.

The chain uses TRBV6-5 and TRBJ2-2; 11 nucleotides line up with TRBD1. This CDR3 comprises 15 residues. Germline CDR1 MNHEY, CDR2 SVGAGI. Trimming at V came to 6 bases and at J to 7 bases, leaving 7 bases not matched to a gene. In DNA form, the CDR3 reads TGTGCCAGCAGACCTGGACAGGGGGCCGACGGGGAGCTGTTTTTT. This encodes CASRPGQGADGELFF.

The V call is TRBV30, the J call TRBJ2-1; 7 positions agree with TRBD2. There are 14 residues in the CDR3. J lost 7 bases, V lost 2 bases, and 8 bases had no gene match. Looked up from germline, CDR1 is GTSNPN and CDR2 is SVGIG (reference sequence). The chain's CDR3 is CAWSFQAGANEQFF. CDR3 DNA sequence: TGTGCCTGGAGTTTTCAGGCGGGAGCTAATGAGCAGTTCTTC.

V gene TRBV15 combines with J gene TRBJ1-4; no clear D. The CDR3 is made up of 15 amino acids. Germline values: CDR1 LNHNV, CDR2 YYDKDF (reference sequence). V dropped 2 bases and J dropped 5 bases, with 12 bases sitting between them. This chain's CDR3 is CATSRPDGRNEKLFF. CDR3 nucleotide sequence: TGTGCCACCAGCAGACCAGACGGGAGGAATGAAAAACTGTTTTTT.

V gene TRBV18 combines with J gene TRBJ1-3; 9 nucleotides match TRBD1. The CDR3 is made up of 19 amino acids. In germline, CDR1 is KGHSH, CDR2 LQKENI. V lost 0 bases and J lost 4; bases outside the gene matches: 13. The CDR3 DNA sequence: TGTGCCAGCTCACCACCCGGGACAGGGTACTCCCTGGACGGAAACACCATATATTTT. Protein sequence: CASSPPGTGYSLDGNTIYF.

The chain couples TRBV7-9 to TRBJ1-2, with D maybe TRBD1 (5 bases). Germline-derived CDR1 and CDR2 are SEHNR and FQNEAQ (reference sequence). Deletions cut 5 bases from V and 3 bases from J, with 10 bases between. This CDR3 spans 13 amino acids. The CDR3 region is CASSHRQYYGYTF. CDR3 coding DNA: TGTGCCAGCAGCCACCGACAGTACTATGGCTACACCTTC.

The chain carries TRBV7-8 and TRBJ2-3, with D unclear. Trimming removed 1 base from V and 4 bases from J, with 3 bases in between. The CDR3 has 12 amino acids. Germline CDR1 and CDR2: SGHVS and FQNEAQ. The CDR3 loop is CASSLGADTQYF. The CDR3 coding sequence is TGTGCCAGCAGCTTAGGGGCAGATACGCAGTATTTT.

The rearrangement joins TRBV19 to TRBJ2-3, with D perhaps TRBD1 (5 bases). CDR3 length equals 13 residues. The germline CDR1 and CDR2 sequences are LNHDA and SQIVND (reference sequence). The V gene lost 7 bases and the J gene lost 3 bases, with 11 bases spanning the gap. In nucleotides, the CDR3 is TGTGCCAGTATGAGGCAGGGTACAGATACGCAGTATTTT. Protein sequence: CASMRQGTDTQYF.

The chain uses TRBV6-6 and TRBJ2-1; 11 positions match TRBD2. Unmatched junction bases numbered 8, after V lost 4 bases and J lost 6 bases. The CDR3 contains 16 residues. Germline V gene data show CDR1 as MNHNY and CDR2 as SVGAGI (reference sequence). The CDR3, as DNA: TGTGCCAGCAGTTCAGCTAGCGGGAGGTCCCGCAATGAGCAGTTCTTC. Encoded protein: CASSSASGRSRNEQFF.

The rearrangement links TRBV7-9 to TRBJ2-7; D ambiguous. Germline lookup yields CDR1 SEHNR and CDR2 FQNEAQ (reference sequence). The CDR3 extends over 12 amino acids. Trimming cost V 5 bases and J 4 bases, with 9 bases left between them. The CDR3 reads CASSRAPYEQYF. CDR3 DNA sequence: TGTGCCAGCAGCCGAGCCCCTTACGAGCAGTACTTC.

The V call is TRBV7-2, the J call TRBJ1-3, with a tentative D call TRBD1 (5 bases). The CDR3 sequence is 16 residues long. Germline CDR1 is SGHTA and CDR2 is FQGNSA. The germline V and J ends were trimmed by 3 bases and 0 bases, with 12 bases remaining between them. CDR3 nucleotide sequence: TGTGCCAGCAGCTTCTTGGGGGTGCTCTCTGGAAACACCATATATTTT. It translates to CASSFLGVLSGNTIYF.

The chain employs TRBV28 and TRBJ2-7; D remains unclear. The CDR3 contains 11 residues. Germline CDR1 reads MDHEN; CDR2 reads SYDVKM. The V gene lost 5 bases and the J gene lost 4 bases, with 6 bases spanning the gap. CDR3 nucleotide sequence: TGTGCCAGCAGTAACACATACGAGCAGTACTTC. Translating it yields CASSNTYEQYF.

This clone is a singleton in its sample. The chain combines TRBV28 with TRBJ1-1; no definite D call. Germline V gene lookup returns CDR1 MDHEN and CDR2 SYDVKM. Trimming pared 10 bases from V and 1 base from J, leaving 13 bases between. The CDR3 totals 13 residues. The CDR3: CATFYSGNTEAFF. The CDR3, as DNA: TGTGCCACTTTTTACTCAGGGAACACTGAAGCTTTCTTT.

Only one count was recorded for this clone. The chain carries TRBV5-6 and TRBJ2-7, with 7 bases that match TRBD2. This CDR3 has 16 amino acids. Germline CDR1 is SGHDT and CDR2 is YYEEEE. J was trimmed by 2 bases and V by 4 bases; bases with no gene match: 12. The CDR3, as DNA: TGTGCCAGCAGCCCCCCGCGGGAGCGACAACCCTACGAGCAGTACTTC. This sequence encodes CASSPPRERQPYEQYF.

The genes are TRBV7-8 and TRBJ2-7; possibly TRBD1 or TRBD2 for D (5 bases each). The CDR3 covers 13 residues. Between the trimmed V and J ends, which lost 5 bases and 2 bases, there was a span of 10 bases. Per germline, CDR1 SGHVS and CDR2 FQNEAQ. CDR3 DNA sequence: TGTGCCAGCAGCGGGGACGAAGCCTACGAGCAGTACTTC. The encoded protein is CASSGDEAYEQYF.

This clone was observed once. The chain joins TRBV27 to TRBJ2-7; tentatively, D is TRBD1 or TRBD2 (5 bases each). The length of the CDR3 is 15 residues. Trimming cost V 4 bases and J 5 bases, with 18 bases left between them. CDR1 is MNHEY and CDR2 is SMNVEV in the germline V gene (reference sequence). The CDR3, as DNA: TGTGCCAGCAGTTCGGGACCCGGAGGCGTCAACGAGCAGTACTTC. Translated: CASSSGPGGVNEQYF.

The chain couples TRBV5-6 to TRBJ2-7, with a possible D match to TRBD2 (5 bases). V was pared by 1 base and J by 2 bases, with 10 bases between. CDR1 and CDR2 from the germline V gene are SGHDT and YYEEEE. This CDR3 has 14 residues. CDR3 sequence reads: CASSLIGLAYEQYF. CDR3 nucleotide sequence: TGTGCCAGCAGCTTGATCGGACTTGCCTACGAGCAGTACTTC.

The gene calls are TRBV5-6 and TRBJ2-1; TRBD1 agrees at 9 bases. This CDR3 has 15 residues. Germline V gene lookup returns CDR1 SGHDT and CDR2 YYEEEE. The V and J ends lost 2 bases and 6 bases, in that order; junction bases with no gene match: 6. CDR3: CASSFRDREVNEQFF. CDR3 bases: TGTGCCAGCAGCTTCCGGGACAGGGAGGTCAATGAGCAGTTCTTC.

The chain employs TRBV29-1 and TRBJ2-1; D is unresolved. V was cut by 4 bases and J by 2 bases, with 6 bases left in between. The germline V gene encodes CDR1 SQVTM and CDR2 ANQGSEA. The CDR3 extends over 12 amino acids. CDR3 in amino acids: CSVVLPYNEQFF. CDR3 nucleotides: TGCAGCGTTGTCCTGCCCTACAATGAGCAGTTCTTC.

The V and J genes are TRBV6-6 and TRBJ2-3, with TRBD2 identical over 7 bases. The germline gives CDR1 MNHNY, CDR2 SVGAGI (reference sequence). V shed 2 bases, J shed 4 bases, and the junction held 6 bases outside the gene matches. This CDR3 comprises 15 residues. The CDR3 is CASSYGLADADTQYF. Here the CDR3 DNA reads TGTGCCAGCAGTTACGGTCTAGCGGATGCAGATACGCAGTATTTT.

This clone has just one count. The CDR3 DNA reads TGTGCCAGCGGGAGCGGGAGGTTGGGGCTTAGCTCCTACGAGCAGTACTTC. Residues: CASGSGRLGLSSYEQYF. The rearrangement uses TRBV11-3 and TRBJ2-7, with 9 positions matching TRBD2. Trimming removed 8 bases from V and 0 bases from J; junction bases left unmatched: 14. Germline V gives CDR1 SGHNT, CDR2 YENEEA. The CDR3 consists of 17 residues.

This rearrangement joins TRBV7-8 to TRBJ1-1; 8 nucleotides align to TRBD1. Germline CDR1 is SGHVS and CDR2 is FQNEAQ. Trimming cost V 5 bases and J 8 bases; bases outside gene matches: 7. This CDR3 contains 13 residues. CDR3 region: CASSIGQGREAFF. The CDR3, as DNA: TGTGCCAGCAGCATTGGACAGGGTCGCGAAGCTTTCTTT.

The rearrangement joins TRBV5-6 to TRBJ2-7; 7 bases are shared with TRBD1. Germline-derived CDR1 and CDR2 are SGHDT and YYEEEE. J was trimmed by 5 bases and V by 4 bases; bases with no gene match: 6. There are 13 residues in the CDR3. For the CDR3, the DNA is TGTGCCAGCAGCCCCGGACAGGCCCACGAGCAGTACTTC. It is translated as CASSPGQAHEQYF.

This sequence joins TRBV12-5 and TRBJ2-1; possibly TRBD1 for D (5 bases). The CDR3 extends over 16 amino acids. Trimming took 0 bases from V and 6 from J, leaving 15 bases between them. Per germline, CDR1 LGHNT and CDR2 FRNRAP. CDR3 in amino acids: CASGLVVGPGANEQFF. CDR3 in DNA: TGTGCTAGTGGTTTGGTAGTAGGCCCTGGGGCCAATGAGCAGTTCTTC.

V usage is TRBV5-1 and J usage is TRBJ1-2; 7 bases align to TRBD1. CDR1 is SGHRS and CDR2 is YFSETQ in the germline V gene. V dropped 7 bases and J dropped 2; count of bases not matched to a gene: 8. This CDR3 spans 14 amino acids. The CDR3, as DNA: TGCGCCAGCGGACCGCCGGACAGGAACTATGGCTACACCTTC. Its translation: CASGPPDRNYGYTF.